This TCR beta chain appears in the sequencing data of a study of control samples from healthy donors and cancer patients. Germline V gene sequence: CDR1 SEHNR, CDR2 FQNEAQ (reference sequence). V dropped 5 bases and J dropped 8; count of bases not matched to a gene: 11. This CDR3 is 14 amino acids long. This clone has only one observation. TCRdb keeps only in-frame clones here, not all; method: immunoSEQ multiplex PCR. The sample includes 150,000 to 200,000 clones, 88% seen only once; the top ten take nearly 5%. Material for sequencing was blood. This clonotype was sampled from a woman under 40 in good health. V gene TRBV7-9 combines with J gene TRBJ1-1, with 7 bases lining up with TRBD1. The CDR3 DNA reads TGTGCCAGCAGCCATCGACAGGGAGTCGGGGAAGCTTTCTTT. It yields the protein CASSHRQGVGEAFF.